This T cell receptor (beta chain) was captured by sequencing in a study of blood T cell repertoires in COVID-19. For the study at large: The cDNA or gDNA used as material had been derived from T cells, B-cell-depleted T cells, or PBMCs.

Data came from immunoSEQ multiplex PCR; TCRdb stores just in-frame clones and leaves some out. This table holds around 61,000 clones, roughly nine tenths found once. The V segment lost 5 bases and the J segment 5 bases; nucleotides outside the gene matches: 5. In germline, CDR1 is SQVTM, CDR2 ANQGSEA. The CDR3 runs 12 residues. Patients in Seattle were enrolled during active infection, then followed longitudinally. This clone was seen once. The V gene is TRBV29-1, the J gene TRBJ2-7; TRBD1 aligns across 8 bases. This sequence was found in an older woman with COVID-19, enrolled during active disease. What was sequenced was peripheral blood. This CDR3 is CSVYRGSHEQYF. CDR3 nucleotide sequence: TGCAGCGTTTACAGGGGGTCCCACGAGCAGTACTTC.